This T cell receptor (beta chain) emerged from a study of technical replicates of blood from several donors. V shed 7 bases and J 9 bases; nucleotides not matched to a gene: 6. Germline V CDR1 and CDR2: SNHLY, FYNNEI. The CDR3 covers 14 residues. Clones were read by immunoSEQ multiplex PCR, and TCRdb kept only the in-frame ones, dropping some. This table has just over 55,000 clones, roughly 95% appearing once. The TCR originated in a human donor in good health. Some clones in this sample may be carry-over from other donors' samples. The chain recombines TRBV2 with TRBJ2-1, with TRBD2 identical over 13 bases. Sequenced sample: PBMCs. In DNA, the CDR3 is TGTGCCAGCACCACCGGGACTAGCGGGGTTGAGCAGTTCTTC. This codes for CASTTGTSGVEQFF.